The TCR beta chain described here comes from a study of control samples from healthy donors and cancer patients. Generated by immunoSEQ multiplex PCR, the TCRdb table keeps only in-frame clones and is missing some. The sample carries tens of thousands of clones, approximately 90% recorded once. The TCR comes from a man between 40 and 49 years old with colorectal cancer. The sample comprised PBMCs.

DNA for the CDR3: TGTGCCAGCACCCTGGGACAGCTCTATGGCTACACCTTC. Protein product: CASTLGQLYGYTF. V usage is TRBV28 and J usage is TRBJ1-2, with 7 nucleotides matching TRBD1. The ends lost 7 bases at V and 4 bases at J; junction bases unmatched: 6. The germline CDR1 and CDR2 sequences are MDHEN and SYDVKM. The CDR3 has 13 amino acids.